A few counts support the clone carrying this T cell receptor (beta chain). Its target is not known. This sample was taken from a study of T-cell memory formation after mild COVID-19. Study-wide findings and caveats: Nothing showed for sure that second-wave clones peaking on day 37 were SARS-CoV-2 specific. Later expanders leaned CD4+, whereas clones that contracted between day 15 and 85 were balanced CD4/CD8.

Sample barcodes and UMIs were carried by the TCR alpha and TCR beta cDNA libraries that 5'RACE generated with constant-segment primers. MiXCR, applied by TCRdb to the 5' RACE reads, yields one record per CDR3 protein. This table has around 200,000 distinct CDR3 sequences, roughly a fifth appearing once. The V end lost 0 bases, the J end lost 0 bases, and 9 bases lay between the germline ends. Germline CDR1 reads MNHNY; CDR2 reads SVGAGI (reference sequence). The CDR3 extends over 16 amino acids. This TCR came from an adult woman who had mild COVID-19 (a few samples of this study predate the infection). Cell type and time point are not known. Sequences were obtained from PBMCs or a T cell subset sorted from them (not recorded which). This chain uses TRBV6-6 with TRBJ2-1; D is uncertain. Written as DNA, the CDR3 is TGTGCCAGCAGTTACTCGGCAACGGACTCCTACAATGAGCAGTTCTTC. Residues: CASSYSATDSYNEQFF.